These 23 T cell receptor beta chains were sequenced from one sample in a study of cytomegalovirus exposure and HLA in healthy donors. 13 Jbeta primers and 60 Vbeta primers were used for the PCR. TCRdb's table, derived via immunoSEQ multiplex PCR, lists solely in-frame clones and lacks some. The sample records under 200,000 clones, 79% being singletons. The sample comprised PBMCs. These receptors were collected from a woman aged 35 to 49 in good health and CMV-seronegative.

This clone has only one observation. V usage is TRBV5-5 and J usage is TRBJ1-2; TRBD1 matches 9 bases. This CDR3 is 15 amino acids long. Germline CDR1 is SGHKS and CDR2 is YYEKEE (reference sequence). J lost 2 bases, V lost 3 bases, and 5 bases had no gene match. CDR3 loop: CASSSVGTGNYGYTF. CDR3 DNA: TGTGCCAGCAGCTCTGTCGGGACAGGGAACTATGGCTACACCTTC.

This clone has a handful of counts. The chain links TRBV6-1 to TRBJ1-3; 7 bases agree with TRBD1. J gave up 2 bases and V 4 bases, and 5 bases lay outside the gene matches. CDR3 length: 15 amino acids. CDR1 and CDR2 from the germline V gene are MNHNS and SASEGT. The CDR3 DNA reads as TGTGCCAGCAGTGCGCTAACAGGGGCTGGAAACACCATATATTTT. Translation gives CASSALTGAGNTIYF.

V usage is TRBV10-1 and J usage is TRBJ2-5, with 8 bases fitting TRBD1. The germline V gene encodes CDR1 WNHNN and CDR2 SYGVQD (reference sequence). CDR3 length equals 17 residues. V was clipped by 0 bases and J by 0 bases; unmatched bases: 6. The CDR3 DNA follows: TGCGCCAGCAGTGAGTCTAGACAGGGGTCCAACCAAGAGACCCAGTACTTC. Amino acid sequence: CASSESRQGSNQETQYF.

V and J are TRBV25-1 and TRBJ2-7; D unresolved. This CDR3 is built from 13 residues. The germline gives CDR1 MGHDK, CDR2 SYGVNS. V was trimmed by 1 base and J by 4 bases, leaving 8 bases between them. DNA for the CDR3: TGTGCCAGCAGTGAATCCGGCGGATACGAGCAGTACTTC. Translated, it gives CASSESGGYEQYF.

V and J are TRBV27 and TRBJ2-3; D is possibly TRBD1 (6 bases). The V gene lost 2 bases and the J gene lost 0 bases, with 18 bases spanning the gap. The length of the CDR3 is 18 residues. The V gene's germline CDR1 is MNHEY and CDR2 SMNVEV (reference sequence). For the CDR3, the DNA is TGTGCCAGCAGTTTAACTCGACCACAGGGACCAAGCACAGATACGCAGTATTTT. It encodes CASSLTRPQGPSTDTQYF.

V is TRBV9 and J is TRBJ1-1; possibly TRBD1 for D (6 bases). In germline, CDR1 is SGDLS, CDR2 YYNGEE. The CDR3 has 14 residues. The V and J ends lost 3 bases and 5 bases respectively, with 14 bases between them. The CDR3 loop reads CASSAIQGRTEAFF. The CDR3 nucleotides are TGTGCCAGCAGCGCCATACAGGGTCGAACTGAAGCTTTCTTT.

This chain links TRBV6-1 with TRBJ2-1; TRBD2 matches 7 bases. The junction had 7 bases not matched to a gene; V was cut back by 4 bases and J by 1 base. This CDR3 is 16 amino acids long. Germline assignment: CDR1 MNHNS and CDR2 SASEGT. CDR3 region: CASSAMEAGSYNEQFF. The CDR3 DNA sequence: TGTGCCAGCAGTGCCATGGAAGCGGGATCCTACAATGAGCAGTTCTTC.

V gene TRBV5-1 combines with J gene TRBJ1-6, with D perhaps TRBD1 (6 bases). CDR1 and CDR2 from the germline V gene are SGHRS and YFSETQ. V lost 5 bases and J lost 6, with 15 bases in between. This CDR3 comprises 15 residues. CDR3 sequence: CASSGGSEGNSPLHF. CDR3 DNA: TGCGCCAGCAGTGGGGGCAGTGAGGGTAATTCACCCCTCCACTTT. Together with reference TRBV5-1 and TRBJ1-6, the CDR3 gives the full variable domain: KAGVTQTPRYLIKTRGQQVTLSCSPISGHRSVSWYQQTPGQGLQFLFEYFSETQRNKGNFPGRFSGRQFSNSRSEMNVSTLELGDSALYLCASSGGSEGNSPLHFGNGTRLTVT.

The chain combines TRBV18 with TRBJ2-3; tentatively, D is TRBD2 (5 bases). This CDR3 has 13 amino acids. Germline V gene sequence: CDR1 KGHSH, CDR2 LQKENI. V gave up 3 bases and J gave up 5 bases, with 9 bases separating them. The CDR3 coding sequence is TGTGCCAGCTCACCCCGGGCGGGAGATACGCAGTATTTT. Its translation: CASSPRAGDTQYF. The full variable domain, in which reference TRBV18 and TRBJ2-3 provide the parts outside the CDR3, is NAGVMQNPRHLVRRRGQEARLRCSPMKGHSHVYWYRQLPEEGLKFMVYLQKENIIDESGMPKERFSAEFPKEGPSILRIQQVVRGDSAAYFCASSPRAGDTQYFGPGTRLTVL.

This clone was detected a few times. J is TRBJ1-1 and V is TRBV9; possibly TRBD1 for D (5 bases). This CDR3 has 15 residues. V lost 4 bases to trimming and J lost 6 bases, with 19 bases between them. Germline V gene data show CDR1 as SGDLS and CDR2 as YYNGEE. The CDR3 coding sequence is TGTGCCAGCAGCCCCGAGGGAGGGGCGAGGGCTGAAGCTTTCTTT. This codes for CASSPEGGARAEAFF.

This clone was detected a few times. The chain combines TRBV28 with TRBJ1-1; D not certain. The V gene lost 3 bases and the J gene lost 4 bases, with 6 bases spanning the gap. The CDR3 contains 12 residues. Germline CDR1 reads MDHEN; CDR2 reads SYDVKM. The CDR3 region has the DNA TGTGCCAGCAGTTTCGGGAGCACTGAAGCTTTCTTT. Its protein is CASSFGSTEAFF.

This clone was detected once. The CDR3 loop reads CASSRRGFGTDTQYF. CDR3 DNA sequence: TGTGCCAGCAGCCGCAGGGGGTTTGGCACAGATACGCAGTATTTT. The chain uses TRBV6-5 and TRBJ2-3; 7 bases map to TRBD1. Germline V CDR1 and CDR2: MNHEY, SVGAGI. The CDR3 has 15 residues. The ends lost 6 bases at V and 1 base at J; junction bases unmatched: 7.

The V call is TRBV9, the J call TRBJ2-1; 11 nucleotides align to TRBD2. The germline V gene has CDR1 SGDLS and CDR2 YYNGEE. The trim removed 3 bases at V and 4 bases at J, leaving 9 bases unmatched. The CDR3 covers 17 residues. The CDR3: CASSASGGTSGYNEQFF. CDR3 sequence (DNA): TGTGCCAGCAGCGCCTCGGGGGGGACTAGCGGATACAATGAGCAGTTCTTC.

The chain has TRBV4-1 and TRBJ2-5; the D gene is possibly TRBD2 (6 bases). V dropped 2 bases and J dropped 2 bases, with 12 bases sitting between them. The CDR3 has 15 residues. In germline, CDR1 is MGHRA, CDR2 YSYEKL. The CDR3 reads CASSQLNSGQETQYF. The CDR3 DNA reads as TGCGCCAGCAGCCAATTAAATAGCGGACAAGAGACCCAGTACTTC.

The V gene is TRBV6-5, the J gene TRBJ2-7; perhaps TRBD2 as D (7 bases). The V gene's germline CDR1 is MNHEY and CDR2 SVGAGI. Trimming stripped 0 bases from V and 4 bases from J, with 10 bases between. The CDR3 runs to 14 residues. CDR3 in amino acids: CASSYSGGRYEQYF. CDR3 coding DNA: TGTGCCAGCAGTTACTCGGGGGGGCGGTACGAGCAGTACTTC.

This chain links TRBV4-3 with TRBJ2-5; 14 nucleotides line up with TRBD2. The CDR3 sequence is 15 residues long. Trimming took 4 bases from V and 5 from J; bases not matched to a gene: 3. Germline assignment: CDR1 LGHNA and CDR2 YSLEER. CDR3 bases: TGCGCCAGCAGCCCTAGGACTAGCGGGGGGGAGACCCAGTACTTC. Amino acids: CASSPRTSGGETQYF.

This CDR3 reads CASSQRMAGAYNEQFF. CDR3 in DNA: TGTGCCAGCAGCCAACGGATGGCAGGGGCGTACAATGAGCAGTTCTTC. V and J are TRBV14 and TRBJ2-1; TRBD1 might be the D (6 bases). Germline CDR1 reads SGHDN; CDR2 reads FVKESK. Trimming cost V 2 bases and J 4 bases, with 15 bases left between them. CDR3 length: 16 amino acids.

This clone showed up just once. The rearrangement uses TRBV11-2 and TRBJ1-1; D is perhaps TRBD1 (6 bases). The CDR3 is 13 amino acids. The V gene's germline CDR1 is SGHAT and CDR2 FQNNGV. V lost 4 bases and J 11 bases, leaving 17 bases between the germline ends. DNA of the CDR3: TGTGCCAGCAGCTCAATACAGGGAACGATCGCTTTCTTT. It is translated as CASSSIQGTIAFF.

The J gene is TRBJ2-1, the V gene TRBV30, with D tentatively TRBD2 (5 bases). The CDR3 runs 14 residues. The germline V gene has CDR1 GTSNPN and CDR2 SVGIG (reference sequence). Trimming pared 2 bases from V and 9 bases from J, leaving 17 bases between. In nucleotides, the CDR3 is TGTGCCTGGAGTCGAGGGCTCCAAACGGGTGAGCAGTTCTTC. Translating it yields CAWSRGLQTGEQFF.

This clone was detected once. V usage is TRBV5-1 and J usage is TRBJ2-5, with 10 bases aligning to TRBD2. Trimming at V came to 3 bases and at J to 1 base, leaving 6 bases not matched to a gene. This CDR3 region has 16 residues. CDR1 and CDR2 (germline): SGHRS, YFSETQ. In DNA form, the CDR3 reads TGCGCCAGCAGCTCTGGACTAGCGGACCCCCAAGAGACCCAGTACTTC. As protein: CASSSGLADPQETQYF.

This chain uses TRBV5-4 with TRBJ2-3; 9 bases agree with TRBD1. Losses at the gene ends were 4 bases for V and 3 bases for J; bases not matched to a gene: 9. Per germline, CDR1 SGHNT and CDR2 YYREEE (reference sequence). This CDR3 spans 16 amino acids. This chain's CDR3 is CASSPRGGQGTDTQYF. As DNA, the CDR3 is TGTGCCAGCAGCCCCAGAGGCGGACAGGGGACAGATACGCAGTATTTT.

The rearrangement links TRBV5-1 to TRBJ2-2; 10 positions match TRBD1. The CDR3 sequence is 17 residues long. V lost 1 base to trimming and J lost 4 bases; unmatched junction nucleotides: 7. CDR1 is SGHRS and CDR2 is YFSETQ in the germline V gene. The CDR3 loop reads CASSLPRQGASTGELFF. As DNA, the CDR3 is TGCGCCAGCAGCTTGCCCCGACAGGGGGCGAGCACCGGGGAGCTGTTTTTT.

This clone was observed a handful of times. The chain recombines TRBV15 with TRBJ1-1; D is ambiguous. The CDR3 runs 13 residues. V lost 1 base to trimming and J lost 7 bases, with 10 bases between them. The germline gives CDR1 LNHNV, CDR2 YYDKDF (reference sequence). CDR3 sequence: CATSRVFGGEAFF. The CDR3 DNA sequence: TGTGCCACCAGCAGAGTGTTTGGAGGTGAAGCTTTCTTT.